A selection of T cell receptor beta chains follows, all from one sample in a study of blood T cells in healthy people across ages. One entry per CDR3 protein results from TCRdb running MiXCR on the 5' RACE reads. Of about 970,000 distinct CDR3 sequences detected, just over 50% appear once; the ten largest clones hold roughly a fifth. Sequenced sample: blood. The receptors come from a woman aged 55-75 years in good health. CDR3s include the opening cysteine and the closing phenylalanine or tryptophan. A D gene is named only where the DNA matches it firmly. Rows may omit the clone size; those that give it use once, few, many or a size class.

>NA|TRBD2|TRBV10-2|TRBJ2-7
CASSEWAGANEQYF
TGCGCCAGCAGTGAGTGGGCGGGAGCTAACGAGCAGTACTTC
>once|NA|TRBV24-1|TRBJ2-5
CATSEWGNEQYF
TGTGCCACCAGTGAATGGGGCAATGAGCAGTACTTC
>NA|NA|TRBV2|TRBJ1-5
CASSGGGTVGQPQHF
TGTGCCAGCAGTGGAGGGGGGACCGTCGGGCAGCCCCAGCATTTT
>few|NA|TRBV24-1|TRBJ1-5
CATSASRSQPQHF
TGTGCCACCAGTGCAAGTCGGAGTCAGCCCCAGCATTTT
>NA|NA|TRBV10-3|TRBJ2-5
CAIYSGSVYNEQYF
TGTGCCATCTATTCCGGGAGTGTCTACAATGAGCAGTACTTC
>NA|TRBD2|TRBV10-3|TRBJ2-3
CAISESDKTSDPTQYF
TGTGCCATCAGTGAGTCGGACAAAACTAGCGACCCAACGCAGTATTTT
>few|NA|TRBV28|TRBJ2-5
CASTPGAWVGETQYF
TGTGCCAGCACCCCAGGGGCATGGGTAGGGGAGACCCAGTACTTC
>few|NA|TRBV29-1|TRBJ2-1
CSLTGHPGGLFF
TGCAGCCTTACGGGACACCCCGGCGGACTGTTCTTC
>NA|TRBD1|TRBV9|TRBJ2-3
CASSTRQGTETQYF
TGTGCCAGCAGCACTCGACAGGGCACAGAGACGCAGTATTTT
>few|NA|TRBV11-2|TRBJ2-3
CASSGGTGRTDTQYF
TGTGCCAGCAGCGGGGGAACAGGCCGCACAGATACGCAGTATTTT
>few|NA|TRBV20-1|TRBJ2-5
CSASETGRQETQYF
TGCAGTGCTAGTGAAACAGGGCGCCAAGAGACCCAGTACTTC
>NA|NA|TRBV2|TRBJ1-5
CASRNRFPNQPQHF
TGTGCCAGCAGGAACAGATTCCCCAATCAGCCCCAGCATTTT
>few|TRBD2|TRBV7-9|TRBJ2-1
CASSATSGSSYNEQFF
TGTGCCAGCAGCGCGACTAGCGGAAGCTCCTACAATGAGCAGTTCTTC
>NA|TRBD1|TRBV7-2|TRBJ1-1
CASSLVGQGRTEAFF
TGTGCCAGCAGCTTAGTGGGACAGGGCAGGACTGAAGCTTTCTTT
>few|NA|TRBV6-6|TRBJ2-7
CASTPDAYEQYF
TGTGCCAGCACCCCGGATGCCTACGAGCAGTACTTC
>few|NA|TRBV7-2|TRBJ1-2
CASSLGGERANYGYTF
TGTGCCAGCAGCTTAGGGGGGGAAAGAGCTAACTATGGCTACACCTTC
>NA|NA|TRBV11-2|TRBJ2-2
CASSLNLPVRTSTGELFF
TGTGCCAGCAGTTTAAATCTCCCCGTAAGAACGAGCACCGGGGAGCTGTTTTTT